This TCR beta chain was documented in a study of blood T cell repertoires in COVID-19. Across the whole study: COVID-19 samples collected from the United States, Italy and Spain covered acute and convalescent phases. PBMCs, B-cell-depleted T cells, or T cells were the source of the cDNA or gDNA that made up the material.

The CDR3 length is 13 residues. The V end lost 0 bases, the J end lost 6 bases, and 9 bases lay between the germline ends. Germline CDR1 is SGHRS and CDR2 is YFSETQ. Note on this clone: This sample includes further DNA sequences coding for the same CDR3.

Under the authors' procedure: Reference gene primer amplification yielded estimated nucleated cell counts. The assay was immunoSEQ multiplex PCR, and TCRdb's table has in-frame clones only and misses some. The D gene and trimming were derived from the DNA, and the V and J assignments and clone size from that table. Found here are around 200,000 clones, just over 85% of them singletons; the top ten hold nearly 4.5%. The chain combines TRBV5-1 with TRBJ1-2; maybe TRBD1 (5 bases). Material for sequencing was peripheral blood. The TCR sequence derives from a man between 45 and 60 years old with acute or convalescent COVID-19. As DNA, the CDR3 is TGCGCCAGCAGCTTGGAAGGGGCTGATGGCTACACCTTC. It encodes CASSLEGADGYTF. Combining the CDR3 with reference TRBV5-1 and TRBJ1-2 gives the whole variable domain KAGVTQTPRYLIKTRGQQVTLSCSPISGHRSVSWYQQTPGQGLQFLFEYFSETQRNKGNFPGRFSGRQFSNSRSEMNVSTLELGDSALYLCASSLEGADGYTFGSGTRLTVV.